This T cell receptor beta chain derives from a study of patients and donors after allogeneic stem cell transplantation. TCRdb fed the RT-PCR reads into MiXCR, producing one record per CDR3 protein. In the table there are over 25,000 distinct CDR3 sequences, around 40% of which are singletons. This CDR3 contains 16 residues. In germline, CDR1 is SGHAT, CDR2 FQNNGV. With 1 base removed from V and 5 bases from J, the gap between germline ends came to 14 bases. The chain has TRBV11-2 and TRBJ1-4; a weak D match, TRBD1 (5 bases). This receptor was identified in a human donor who was either an allogeneic HSCT recipient or a stem cell or donor lymphocyte infusion donor (not recorded which). It is not recorded whose cells these are; they may come from a transplant donor. Sequencing was done on a sample of blood, either unsorted or a sorted T cell fraction (not recorded which). The DNA of the CDR3 is TGTGCCAGCAGCTTAGGGGCGCTGGGGGGAAATGAAAAACTGTTTTTT. This encodes CASSLGALGGNEKLFF.